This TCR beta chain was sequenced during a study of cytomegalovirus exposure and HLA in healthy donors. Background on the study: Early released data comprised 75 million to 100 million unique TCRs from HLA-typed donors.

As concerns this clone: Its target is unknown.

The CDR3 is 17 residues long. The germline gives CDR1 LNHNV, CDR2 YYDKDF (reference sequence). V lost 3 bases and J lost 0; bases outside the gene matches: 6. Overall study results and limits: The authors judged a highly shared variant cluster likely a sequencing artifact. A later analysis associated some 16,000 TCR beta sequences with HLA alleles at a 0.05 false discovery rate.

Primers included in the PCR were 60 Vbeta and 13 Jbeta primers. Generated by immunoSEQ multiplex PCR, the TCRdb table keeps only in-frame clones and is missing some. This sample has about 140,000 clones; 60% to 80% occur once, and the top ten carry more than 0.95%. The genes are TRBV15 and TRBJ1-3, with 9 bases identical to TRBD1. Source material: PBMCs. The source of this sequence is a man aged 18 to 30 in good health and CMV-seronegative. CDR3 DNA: TGTGCCACCAGCAGGACTGGGACAGGGTACTCTGGAAACACCATATATTTT. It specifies CATSRTGTGYSGNTIYF.